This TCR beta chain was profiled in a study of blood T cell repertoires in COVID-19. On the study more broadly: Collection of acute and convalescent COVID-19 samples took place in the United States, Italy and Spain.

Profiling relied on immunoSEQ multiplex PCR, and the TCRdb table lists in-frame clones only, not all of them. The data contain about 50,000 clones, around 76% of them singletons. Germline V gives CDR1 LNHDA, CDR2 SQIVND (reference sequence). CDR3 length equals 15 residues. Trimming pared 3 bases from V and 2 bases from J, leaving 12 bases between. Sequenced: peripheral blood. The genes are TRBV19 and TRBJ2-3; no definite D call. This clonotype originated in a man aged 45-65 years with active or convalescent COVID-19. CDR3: CASSITGYFTDTQYF. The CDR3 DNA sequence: TGTGCCAGTAGTATTACCGGGTACTTCACAGATACGCAGTATTTT.